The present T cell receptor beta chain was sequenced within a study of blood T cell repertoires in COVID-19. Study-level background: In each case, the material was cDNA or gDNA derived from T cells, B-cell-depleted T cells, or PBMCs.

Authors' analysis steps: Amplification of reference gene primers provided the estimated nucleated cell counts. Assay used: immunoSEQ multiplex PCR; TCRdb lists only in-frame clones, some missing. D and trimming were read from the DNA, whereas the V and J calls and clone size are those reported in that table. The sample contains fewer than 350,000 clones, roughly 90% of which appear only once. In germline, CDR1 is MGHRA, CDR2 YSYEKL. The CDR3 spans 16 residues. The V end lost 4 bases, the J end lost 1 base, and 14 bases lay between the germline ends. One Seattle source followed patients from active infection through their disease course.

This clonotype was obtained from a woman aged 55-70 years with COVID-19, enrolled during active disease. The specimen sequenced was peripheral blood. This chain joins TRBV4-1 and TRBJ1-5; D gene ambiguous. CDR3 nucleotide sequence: TGCGCCAGCAGCCCGAACATGGTCCCGAGCAATCAGCCCCAGCATTTT. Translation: CASSPNMVPSNQPQHF.